This note documents a single TCR beta chain sequence. The antigen it recognizes is unknown. Receptors were amplified or captured by the immunoSEQ multiplex PCR assay. For the multiplex PCR, a mixture combining 60 forward primers for TCR Vbeta segments and 13 reverse primers for TCR Jbeta segments was used. Amplification of the CDR3 region of rearranged TCR beta genes was performed with a multiplex PCR assay on genomic DNA. On the Illumina HiSeq System, the amplified TCR beta libraries were sequenced as 87-base-pair reads. In the authors' own workflow: A later analysis counted approximately 74 million unique TCR beta chains across the 650 to 800 repertoires, and around 9.9 million of these chains were shared by at least two donors. To remove PCR and sequencing errors, raw reads were error-corrected and collapsed into unique sequences using a nearest-neighbor algorithm that merged closely related sequences. CDR3 sequences were aligned to IMGT reference sequences to assign V, D and J gene segments. Each retained sequence needed at least a six-nucleotide match to both a V gene segment and a J gene segment. A rearrangement was called productive if the CDR3 had no stop codons and remained in frame with V and J, and every other rearrangement was called non-productive. CDR3 was defined according to IMGT convention as the region running from the second conserved V-encoded cysteine to the conserved J-encoded phenylalanine. The earlier analysis of roughly 590 of the donors excluded any sequence lacking an unambiguous match to a single V gene segment. In an earlier analysis of approximately 590 of the donors, a V segment was called functional when productive rearrangements were above 56.7%, and segregating when the standard deviation between donors exceeded 5%. A statistical classification framework was built to diagnose cytomegalovirus status from the catalog of TCR beta chain sequences. V and J gene assignment, in a later analysis, came from comparing TCR nucleotide sequences with IMGT/GENE-DB human TR gene sequences. A later analysis assigned CDR3 sequences and most-parsimonious VDJ recombination scenarios with the TCRdist pipeline. In a later analysis, each TCR beta chain was defined by its CDR3 amino acid sequence together with its V-gene family, and reads without a unique V-gene family were excluded. A later analysis removed 550 to 650 highly shared, low-generation-probability nucleotide sequences to deal with suspected cross-contamination and a sequencing artifact. A later analysis calculated a clonal expansion index for each public chain from normalized within-repertoire ranks of inferred template counts. In a later analysis, generation probabilities were computed with a VDJ recombination model fitted to out-of-frame rearrangements, and the resulting probabilities were checked against IGoR. A later analysis scored TCR-TCR, TCR-HLA and TCR-CMV co-occurrence with hypergeometric tests, applying a repertoire-size bias correction to TCR pairs. To estimate false discovery rates, a later analysis permuted the HLA or CMV assignments 20 times. In a later analysis, co-occurring TCRs were grouped with DBSCAN, and TCRdist sequence similarity was added when clustering was performed within HLA-allele-positive subsets. Repertoires with fewer than 30,000 or more than 120,000 public chains, plus five repertoires with anomalous nucleotide sharing, were excluded from co-occurrence clustering. Imported from immuneACCESS, the table was reduced by TCRdb to in-frame sequences with V and J called. These copies leave out some clones; in studies compared against another copy, an unresolved V gene accounts for under half, and the cause of the remainder is not known. V and J calls and clone size are copied from that table; D and trimming were computed from the DNA. The sample's own table lists some 150,000 clones. The ten largest clones capture 0.7% to 0.8% of the sample.

The cohort comprised around 700 healthy bone marrow donors. Cohort members were all nominally healthy when sampled, although unrecorded immune exposures were likely present. The donor tested CMV seropositive, placing the donor among the 250 to 350 seropositive members of the cohort. Each donor provided a peripheral blood sample, and peripheral blood mononuclear cells were used for TCR beta sequencing. The Qiagen DNeasy Blood Extraction Kit was used to extract genomic DNA from the blood cell samples. These data come from a study of cytomegalovirus exposure and HLA in healthy donors (dated by TCRdb to about 2017). With regard to the full study: An earlier analysis of 587 of the donors reported about 300 Gb of sequence data and 117 million unique TCR beta sequences obtained from 150 million to 200 million T cells. An early release covering roughly 600 HLA-typed donors comprised approximately 300 gigabases of sequencing data and 65 million to 100 million unique TCR sequences. Of the roughly 400 genotyped donors, around 81% fell in the genetic ancestry cluster associated with self-reported Caucasian donors. The study aimed to test whether signatures of past pathogen exposure could be identified by cataloging public T cell receptors. Using immunosequencing, the study profiled T cell repertoires from 550 to 750 subjects and related those repertoires to cytomegalovirus serostatus. In addition to the first cohort of 666 subjects, a separate validation cohort of 120 different subjects was used. The study combined high-throughput TCR immunosequencing, statistical association of individual TCRs with disease status, and machine learning to predict cytomegalovirus infection status. A later analysis re-examined previously published TCR beta repertoires from more than 650 donors and added high-resolution HLA genotyping to investigate patterns of TCR occurrence. Rather than drawing on any new phenotypic data, the later analysis identified candidate immune exposures from TCR beta sequences and the way those sequences occurred across donors. An earlier analysis of approximately 630 of the donors applied high-throughput TCR beta sequencing to assess whether each TCR beta V gene segment acted as functional or pseudogenic. Donor age, sex, ethnicity and CMV serostatus were collected together with the repertoire data. In a later genetic analysis, genome-wide SNP genotypes for about 55% of the roughly 700 donors were used, and that subset was treated as a discovery cohort. Every discovery cohort repertoire had been produced on one sequencing platform. Both class I and class II loci were covered by HLA typing, at four-digit resolution. Typing coverage varied by locus: 629-630 donors for A, B, C, DRB1 and DQB1; roughly 500 for DQA1; around 570 for DPA1; 400 to 480 for DPB1. Because of strong linkage in the cohort, a few DR-DQ haplotypes were treated as single units for association and clustering. On average, around 200,000 unique TCR beta nucleotide sequences were sequenced per donor among fewer than 500 genotyped donors of the cohort, with roughly 18% of those sequences being non-productive. Points the paper makes about the study in general: Three of the identified cytomegalovirus-associated TCR beta chains were confirmed in vitro to be specific for cytomegalovirus antigens. A further reported finding was that TCR beta sequences accurately predicted the HLA-A and HLA-B alleles for most subjects in the first cohort. Most TCR sequences were seen in very few donors, while some public TCRs were found in many individuals. Immune exposure information for the cohort was limited to CMV serostatus. The earlier analysis of approximately 540 of the donors excluded roughly 17 rarely observed V segments, including chromosome 9 orphons, because counts were too low. In a later genetic analysis, a missense DCLRE1C variant was associated with V-gene and J-gene trimming of TCR beta chains, and the association was replicated in an independent cohort. In the study, about 150 TCR beta chains were listed as associated with cytomegalovirus. Because HLA typing was missing for some donors at each locus, association tests included only the typed subset. According to a later genetic analysis, donors in an Asian-associated ancestry cluster had fewer N-insertions in productive TCRs than the roughly 700-donor mean. At a false discovery rate of 0.05, a later analysis linked around 17,000 TCR beta sequences to specific HLA alleles. According to a later analysis, most CMV-associated TCR beta chains appeared to be HLA-restricted, and the HLA associations seemed to be driven largely by CMV exposure. The classifier was reported to diagnose cytomegalovirus status with high specificity and sensitivity in both the original cohort and the validation cohort. In an earlier analysis of about 550 of the donors, most TCR beta V segments were observed in productive rearrangements about 87% or about 30% of the time, broadly matching IMGT annotations. According to a later analysis, TCR association rates differed among HLA loci, with DRB1 alleles showing the most associated TCRs and HLA-C alleles showing the fewest. Linkage disequilibrium might explain the correlated functional status among segregating V segments, but an unknown experimental factor could not be excluded. In a later analysis, several top co-occurrence clusters were reported to appear linked to parvovirus B19, influenza, CMV and Epstein-Barr virus. A later analysis found that HLA-associated TCR beta chains were more clonally expanded and had lower generation probabilities than equally common non-associated chains. A group of highly shared sequence variants was considered likely to be a technical artifact of the sequencing pipeline. Assigning TCR associations to individual alleles was difficult when HLA alleles, especially DR and DQ, strongly co-occurred. Presence/absence analyses assumed roughly uniform sequencing depth across donors, an assumption that may not hold. The authors suggested that the approach could potentially be extended to other disease states and immunological phenotypes. In this cohort, only TCR beta chains were sequenced, and detectable features were limited by the absence of alpha or paired-chain data.

Material for sequencing was PBMCs. This TCR came from a woman younger than 30 in good health and CMV-seropositive.

The DNA is as follows: TGTGCCAGCAGTCCACAACGGGGACAGGGAGACTACAATGAGCAGTTCTTC. This gives the protein CASSPQRGQGDYNEQFF. The sequence links TRBV27 to TRBJ2-1; 9 middle bases align to TRBD1. The germline V gene (reference sequence) supplies CDR1 MNHEY and CDR2 SMNVEV. CDR3 length: 17 amino acids, cysteine to phenylalanine. The read is trimmed to its CDR3 DNA, 51 bases read in frame from base 1. Ends trimmed: V by 5 bases, J by 3 bases; bases unmatched to a gene: 11.